The following is a T cell receptor (beta chain) sequence with its context. Germline CDR1 and CDR2: GTSNPN and SVGIG (reference sequence). Trimming shortened V by 4 bases and J by 0 bases, and 4 bases separated the two germline ends. The CDR3 consists of 13 residues. This sample stems from a study of CD8+ T cells in alopecia areata. Turning to the study itself: A regimen of oral tofacitinib, 5 to 10 mg twice daily, was given to treated patients. The duration of tofacitinib was 6 to 18 months, with 6 months off drug afterward.

The authors extracted RNA and reverse transcribed it into cDNA as the sequencing template. The protocol was immunoSEQ multiplex PCR, while the TCRdb copy is restricted to in-frame clones and leaves out a portion. The data show over 85,000 clones, with roughly 41% seen just once and about 1.2% held by the top ten. As part of sample collection, lesional scalp punch biopsies and peripheral blood were taken from alopecia areata patients. This TCR derives from a human donor with alopecia areata. The sample taken for sequencing was CD4+ T cells sorted from blood. J is TRBJ2-6 and V is TRBV30; D call uncertain. The CDR3 nucleotides read TGTGCCTGGAAGTACTCTGGGGCCAACGTCCTGACTTTC. Its protein product is CAWKYSGANVLTF.